The clone carrying this T cell receptor (beta chain) was observed a few times. The antigen is undetermined. Germline CDR1 is KGHDR and CDR2 is SFDVKD. The CDR3 runs to 16 residues. V was trimmed by 0 bases and J by 1 base, leaving 8 bases between them. The data are from a study of CD8 T cells in ankylosing spondylitis. Whole-study findings and limits: Clones linked to disease were reported to show significant enrichment in matched ankylosing spondylitis synovial fluid. Ankylosing spondylitis blood seemed to carry a telltale TCR beta motif made of about 8 highly homologous variants.

TCRdb recomputed calls from the 5' RACE reads with MiXCR, one row per CDR3 protein. Here the sample spans 750,000 to 850,000 distinct CDR3 sequences, about 12% being singletons. The clonotype originates from a male donor with ankylosing spondylitis. The sample was blood, either unsorted or a sorted T cell fraction (not recorded which). The chain joins TRBV24-1 to TRBJ2-2, with D possibly being TRBD1 (5 bases). The CDR3 DNA is TGTGCCACCAGTGATTTGCGGCAGGGGAACACCGGGGAGCTGTTTTTT. This sequence encodes CATSDLRQGNTGELFF.